This TCR beta chain was retrieved from a study of patients and donors after allogeneic stem cell transplantation. TCRdb passed the RT-PCR reads through MiXCR, listing each CDR3 protein once. The data contain 150,000 to 250,000 distinct CDR3 sequences, 41% of them singletons. Germline V gene lookup returns CDR1 SGDLS and CDR2 YYNGEE. The CDR3 is 19 amino acids. Trimming removed 3 bases at V and 2 bases at J, with 24 bases between. The chain links TRBV9 to TRBJ2-1; D tentatively fits TRBD1 or TRBD2 (5 bases each). This receptor was identified in a human donor who was either an allogeneic HSCT recipient or a stem cell or donor lymphocyte infusion donor (not recorded which). It is not recorded whose cells these are; they may come from a transplant donor. Sequencing was performed on blood, either unsorted or a sorted T cell fraction (not recorded which). Here the CDR3 reads CASSGLGERVPLTYNEQFF. CDR3 in DNA: TGTGCCAGCAGCGGTCTAGGGGAGAGGGTCCCTTTAACCTACAATGAGCAGTTCTTC.